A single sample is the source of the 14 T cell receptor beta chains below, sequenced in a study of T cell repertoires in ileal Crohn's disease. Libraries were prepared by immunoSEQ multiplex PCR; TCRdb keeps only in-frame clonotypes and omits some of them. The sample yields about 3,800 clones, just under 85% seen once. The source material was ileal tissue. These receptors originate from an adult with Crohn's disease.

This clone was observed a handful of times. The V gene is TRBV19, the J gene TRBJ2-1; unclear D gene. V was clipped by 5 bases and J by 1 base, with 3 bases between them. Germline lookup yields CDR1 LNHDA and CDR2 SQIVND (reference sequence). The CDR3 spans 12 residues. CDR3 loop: CASSYSYNEQFF. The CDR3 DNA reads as TGTGCCAGTAGTTATTCCTACAATGAGCAGTTCTTC. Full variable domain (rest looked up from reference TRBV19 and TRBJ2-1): DGGITQSPKYLFRKEGQNVTLSCEQNLNHDAMYWYRQDPGQGLRLIYYSQIVNDFQKGDIAEGYSVSREKKESFPLTVTSAQKNPTAFYLCASSYSYNEQFFGPGTRLTVL.

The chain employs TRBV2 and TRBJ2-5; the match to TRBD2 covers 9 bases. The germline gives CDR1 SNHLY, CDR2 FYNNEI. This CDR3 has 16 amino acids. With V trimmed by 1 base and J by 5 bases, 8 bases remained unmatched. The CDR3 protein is CASSEGQGLAGETQYF. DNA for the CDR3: TGTGCCAGCAGTGAAGGGCAGGGACTAGCTGGGGAGACCCAGTACTTC.

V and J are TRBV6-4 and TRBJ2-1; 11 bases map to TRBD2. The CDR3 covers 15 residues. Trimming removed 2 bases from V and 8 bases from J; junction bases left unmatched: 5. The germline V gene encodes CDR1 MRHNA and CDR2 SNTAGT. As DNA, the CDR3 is TGTGCCAGCAGTGACACTAGCGGGAGTCTTTATGAGCAGTTCTTC. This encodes CASSDTSGSLYEQFF.

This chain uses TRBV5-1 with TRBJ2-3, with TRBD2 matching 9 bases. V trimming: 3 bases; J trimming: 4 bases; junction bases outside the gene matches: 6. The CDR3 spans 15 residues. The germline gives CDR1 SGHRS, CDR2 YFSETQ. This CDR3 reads CASSSGLARADTQYF. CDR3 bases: TGCGCCAGCAGCTCCGGACTAGCGCGGGCAGATACGCAGTATTTT.

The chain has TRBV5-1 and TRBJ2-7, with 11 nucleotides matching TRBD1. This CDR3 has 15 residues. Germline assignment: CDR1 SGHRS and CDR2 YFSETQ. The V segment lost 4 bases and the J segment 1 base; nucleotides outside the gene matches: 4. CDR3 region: CASSPGQGVSYEQYF. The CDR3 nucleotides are TGCGCCAGCAGCCCGGGACAGGGGGTTTCCTACGAGCAGTACTTC.

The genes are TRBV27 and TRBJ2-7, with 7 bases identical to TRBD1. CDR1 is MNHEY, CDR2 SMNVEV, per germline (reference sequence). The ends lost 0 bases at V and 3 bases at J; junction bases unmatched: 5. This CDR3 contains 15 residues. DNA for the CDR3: TGTGCCAGCAGTTTATCGAGACAGGGCTACTACGAGCAGTACTTC. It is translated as CASSLSRQGYYEQYF.

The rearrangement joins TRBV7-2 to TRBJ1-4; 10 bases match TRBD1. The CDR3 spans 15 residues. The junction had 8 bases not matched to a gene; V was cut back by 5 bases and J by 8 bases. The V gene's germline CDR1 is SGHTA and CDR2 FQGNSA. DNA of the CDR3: TGTGCCAGCAGCGGGAGGGACAGGGGTGGAGAAAAACTGTTTTTT. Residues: CASSGRDRGGEKLFF.

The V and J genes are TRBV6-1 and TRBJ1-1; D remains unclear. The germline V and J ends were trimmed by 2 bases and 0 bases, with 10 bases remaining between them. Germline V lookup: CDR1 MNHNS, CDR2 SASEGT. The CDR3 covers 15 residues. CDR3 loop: CASSEWAAMNTEAFF. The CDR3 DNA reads TGTGCCAGCAGTGAATGGGCTGCCATGAACACTGAAGCTTTCTTT.

CDR3 residues: CASSLAGQEKDEQFF. CDR3 in DNA: TGTGCCAGCAGCTTAGCGGGACAGGAGAAAGATGAGCAGTTCTTC. The genes are TRBV11-3 and TRBJ2-1; TRBD1 matches 8 bases. The V segment lost 1 base and the J segment 8 bases; nucleotides outside the gene matches: 7. The CDR3 is 15 amino acids. CDR1 and CDR2 from the germline V gene are SGHNT and YENEEA.

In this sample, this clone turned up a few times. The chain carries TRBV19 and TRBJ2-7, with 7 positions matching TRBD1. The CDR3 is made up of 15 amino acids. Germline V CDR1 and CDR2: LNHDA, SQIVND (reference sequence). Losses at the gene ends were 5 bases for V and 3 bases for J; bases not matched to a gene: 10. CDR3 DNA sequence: TGTGCCAGTAGTGTTGCCCGGGACAGCTACTACGAGCAGTACTTC. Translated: CASSVARDSYYEQYF.

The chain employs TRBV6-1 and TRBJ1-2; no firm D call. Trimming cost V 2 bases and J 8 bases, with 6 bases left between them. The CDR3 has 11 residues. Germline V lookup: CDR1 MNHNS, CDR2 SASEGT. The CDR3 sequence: CASSEIGGYTF. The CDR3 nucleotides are TGTGCCAGCAGTGAAATTGGCGGCTACACCTTC.

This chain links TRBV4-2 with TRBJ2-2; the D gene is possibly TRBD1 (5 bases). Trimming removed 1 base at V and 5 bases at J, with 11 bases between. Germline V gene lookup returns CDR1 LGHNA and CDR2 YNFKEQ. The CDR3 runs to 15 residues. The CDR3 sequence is CASSQGQGGTGELFF. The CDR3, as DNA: TGTGCCAGCAGCCAAGGGCAGGGTGGTACCGGGGAGCTGTTTTTT.

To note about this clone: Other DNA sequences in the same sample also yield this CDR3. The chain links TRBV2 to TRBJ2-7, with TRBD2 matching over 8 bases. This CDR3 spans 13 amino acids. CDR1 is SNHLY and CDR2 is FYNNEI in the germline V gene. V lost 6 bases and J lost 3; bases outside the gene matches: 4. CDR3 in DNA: TGTGCCAGCAGCGTAGCGGGGAGCTACGAGCAGTACTTC. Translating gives CASSVAGSYEQYF.

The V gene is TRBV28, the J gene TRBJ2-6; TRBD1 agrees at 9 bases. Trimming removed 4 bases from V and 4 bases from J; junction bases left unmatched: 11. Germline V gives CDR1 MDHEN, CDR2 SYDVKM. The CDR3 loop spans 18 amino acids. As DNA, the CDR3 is TGTGCCAGCAGTTCGCCGGGACAGGGAAAATCCGGGGCCAACGTCCTGACTTTC. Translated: CASSSPGQGKSGANVLTF.